This T cell receptor (beta chain) is drawn from a study of identical twins. Via MiXCR, TCRdb re-called the 5' RACE reads, giving one row per CDR3 protein. The repertoire consists of 700,000 or so distinct CDR3 sequences, with 8.6% occurring once and the leading ten covering around 0.95%. All donors comprised healthy Caucasians. The same sample was also studied in work on yellow fever vaccine responses in identical twins. That report adds: Reportedly, the response of twins' T cells to the vaccine seemed partly convergent, partly personalized.

The receptor was derived from a woman aged 18-29 years in good health. What was sequenced was PBMCs.

The CDR3 coding sequence is TGCGCCAGCAGCTTGGGACAATTGGAGCAGTACTTC. Translation: CASSLGQLEQYF. V gene TRBV5-1 combines with J gene TRBJ2-7; no reliable D call. The CDR3 sequence is 12 residues long. V lost 0 bases to trimming and J lost 7 bases, with 8 bases between them. Germline V gene sequence: CDR1 SGHRS, CDR2 YFSETQ.